A single sample gave rise to the 23 T cell receptor beta chains below, sequenced in a study of Ad26.COV2.S vaccination and SARS-CoV-2 variants. Assay used: immunoSEQ multiplex PCR; TCRdb lists only in-frame clones, some missing. The sample has around 170,000 clones, 87% seen once; the top ten hold 5% to 7%. The sequenced sample was peripheral blood, obtained after recovery from COVID-19. The receptors derive from a human donor who had recovered from COVID-19.

The J gene is TRBJ2-1, the V gene TRBV7-2; D is unclear. V gave up 6 bases and J gave up 2 bases, with 8 bases separating them. The CDR3 is 13 amino acids. Germline V CDR1 and CDR2: SGHTA, FQGNSA. As DNA, the CDR3 is TGTGCCAGCAGTCTGGAGACCTACAATGAGCAGTTCTTC. It specifies CASSLETYNEQFF.

As for this clone: At the DNA level, this CDR3 is encoded by other sequences in the same sample as well. The chain carries TRBV6-5 and TRBJ2-1; unclear D gene. This CDR3 is 12 amino acids long. With 4 bases removed from V and 3 bases from J, the gap between germline ends came to 4 bases. Looked up from germline, CDR1 is MNHEY and CDR2 is SVGAGI. The CDR3 region is CASSSIYNEQFF. CDR3 nucleotide sequence: TGTGCCAGCAGTTCGATCTACAATGAGCAGTTCTTC.

The chain carries TRBV15 and TRBJ1-5; TRBD1 aligns across 7 bases. This CDR3 has 14 amino acids. Germline CDR1 and CDR2: LNHNV and YYDKDF (reference sequence). V was clipped by 2 bases and J by 6 bases; unmatched bases: 4. CDR3 sequence: CATSRNRGGQPQHF. The CDR3 DNA follows: TGTGCCACCAGCAGAAACAGGGGCGGTCAGCCCCAGCATTTT. The full variable domain, rest sourced from reference TRBV15 and TRBJ1-5, is DAMVIQNPRYQVTQFGKPVTLSCSQTLNHNVMYWYQQKSSQAPKLLFHYYDKDFNNEADTPDNFQSRRPNTSFCFLDIRSPGLGDTAMYLCATSRNRGGQPQHFGDGTRLSIL.

The chain is built from TRBV18 and TRBJ1-5, with TRBD1 matching 9 bases. Trimming removed 6 bases from V and 7 bases from J; junction bases left unmatched: 10. Germline-derived CDR1 and CDR2 are KGHSH and LQKENI. The CDR3 has 15 amino acids. CDR3 residues: CASSPGTGRGQPQHF. CDR3 sequence (DNA): TGTGCCAGCTCTCCCGGGACAGGGAGAGGGCAGCCCCAGCATTTT.

This chain links TRBV30 with TRBJ2-5; 11 bases align to TRBD1. This CDR3 region has 15 residues. Germline V CDR1 and CDR2: GTSNPN, SVGIG (reference sequence). Trimming removed 3 bases from V and 7 bases from J; junction bases left unmatched: 10. The CDR3 nucleotides read TGTGCCTGGAGCGCAGGACAGGGGGCAATTGGGACCCAGTACTTC. It is translated as CAWSAGQGAIGTQYF.

The J gene is TRBJ2-5, the V gene TRBV5-1; no reliable D call. Germline V CDR1 and CDR2: SGHRS, YFSETQ. There are 13 residues in the CDR3. Trimming cost V 4 bases and J 8 bases, with 15 bases left between them. CDR3 sequence: CASSIKPEETQYF. CDR3 sequence (DNA): TGCGCCAGCAGCATCAAACCAGAGGAAACCCAGTACTTC.

Worth noting for this clone: Other DNA sequences of this sample code for an identical CDR3. The chain couples TRBV6-5 to TRBJ1-2; the D is unclear. The ends were cut back, 6 bases at V and 2 bases at J, with 4 bases in the middle. The CDR3 spans 11 residues. In germline, CDR1 is MNHEY, CDR2 SVGAGI. The CDR3 sequence is CASRTNYGYTF. The CDR3 coding sequence is TGTGCCAGCAGGACCAACTATGGCTACACCTTC.

The chain recombines TRBV30 with TRBJ1-2, with D possibly TRBD1 on 6 matching bases. This CDR3 contains 11 residues. CDR1 and CDR2 (germline): GTSNPN, SVGIG (reference sequence). With 2 bases removed from V and 5 bases from J, the gap between germline ends came to 6 bases. The DNA of the CDR3 is TGTGCCTGGAGTACAGGGTATGGCTACACCTTC. Amino acid sequence: CAWSTGYGYTF.

J is TRBJ1-3 and V is TRBV5-1; D unclear. The germline gives CDR1 SGHRS, CDR2 YFSETQ. Trimming took 0 bases from V and 4 from J, leaving 14 bases between them. This CDR3 is 16 amino acids long. The chain's CDR3 is CASSLAGSLYGNTIYF. CDR3 coding DNA: TGCGCCAGCAGCTTGGCGGGGTCTCTTTACGGAAACACCATATATTTT.

This chain joins TRBV9 and TRBJ2-1; D perhaps matches TRBD2 (5 bases). From germline, CDR1 is SGDLS and CDR2 YYNGEE. The CDR3 length is 13 residues. V lost 6 bases to trimming and J lost 5 bases, with 12 bases between them. The CDR3 DNA reads as TGTGCCAGCACTAGCCTTTTGGACAATGAGCAGTTCTTC. It is translated as CASTSLLDNEQFF. Filled out from reference TRBV9 and TRBJ2-1, the complete variable domain reads DSGVTQTPKHLITATGQRVTLRCSPRSGDLSVYWYQQSLDQGLQFLIQYYNGEERAKGNILERFSAQQFPDLHSELNLSSLELGDSALYFCASTSLLDNEQFFGPGTRLTVL.

J is TRBJ2-2 and V is TRBV2; TRBD1 agrees at 12 bases. V shed 8 bases and J 6 bases; nucleotides not matched to a gene: 4. This CDR3 has 14 residues. CDR1 is SNHLY, CDR2 FYNNEI, per germline. The CDR3 nucleotides read TGTGCCAGCGCGGGACAGGGGGCTTCCGGGGAGCTGTTTTTT. Amino acid sequence: CASAGQGASGELFF.

The rearrangement uses TRBV4-1 and TRBJ2-1, with 7 bases matching TRBD2. The CDR3 has 17 residues. CDR1 is MGHRA and CDR2 is YSYEKL in the germline V gene. With V trimmed by 0 bases and J by 2 bases, 7 bases remained unmatched. Here the CDR3 DNA reads TGCGCCAGCAGCCAAGATCTCAAAGCGGGGCCCTACAATGAGCAGTTCTTC. It yields the protein CASSQDLKAGPYNEQFF.

The chain combines TRBV21-1 with TRBJ2-2; the D call of TRBD1 is as the table states it, not checked on the DNA. TRBV21-1 is a recognized pseudogene. CDR3 length: 19 amino acids. The CDR3 loop is CASSRFPGQGRRGAGELFF. DNA for the CDR3: TGTGCCAGCAGCAGATTCCCGGGACAGGGCCGAAGAGGGGCCGGGGAGCTGTTTTTT.

A few counts support this clone. The chain recombines TRBV12-3 or TRBV12-4 with TRBJ2-7; the D call may be TRBD1 or TRBD2 (5 bases each). CDR3 length equals 11 residues. Trimming pared 6 bases from V and 6 bases from J, leaving 9 bases between. CDR3 sequence reads: CASRGRGEQYF. The DNA for the CDR3 is TGTGCCAGCAGGGGACGCGGCGAGCAGTACTTC.

This rearrangement joins TRBV4-2 to TRBJ1-3, with D maybe TRBD1 (6 bases). The germline CDR1 and CDR2 sequences are LGHNA and YNFKEQ. The CDR3 runs to 18 residues. V was trimmed by 2 bases and J by 5 bases, leaving 22 bases between them. The CDR3, as DNA: TGTGCCAGCAGCCAACCCGAGGGGGAGTGGGCTAAGAGAAACACCATATATTTT. This codes for CASSQPEGEWAKRNTIYF.

The rearrangement links TRBV2 to TRBJ1-2; perhaps TRBD1 as D (5 bases). The V end lost 5 bases, the J end lost 2 bases, and 18 bases lay between the germline ends. The CDR3 consists of 16 residues. Germline V gene data show CDR1 as SNHLY and CDR2 as FYNNEI. The CDR3 sequence: CASSRGSLTANYGYTF. The CDR3 DNA sequence: TGTGCCAGCAGTCGCGGGAGTCTGACAGCAAACTATGGCTACACCTTC.

The chain's CDR3 is CASSLAPNNYGYTF. In DNA, the CDR3 is TGTGCCAGCAGCTTAGCTCCCAACAACTATGGCTACACCTTC. The chain has TRBV7-9 and TRBJ1-2; D is undetermined. V was pared by 0 bases and J by 2 bases, with 7 bases between. Germline assignment: CDR1 SEHNR and CDR2 FQNEAQ (reference sequence). This CDR3 is built from 14 residues.

Here the CDR3 reads CASSLGPREWKQETQYF. CDR3 DNA sequence: TGTGCCAGCAGCCTGGGGCCCCGGGAATGGAAACAAGAGACCCAGTACTTC. The chain uses TRBV11-3 and TRBJ2-5; D possibly matches TRBD1 or TRBD2 (5 bases each). From germline, CDR1 is SGHNT and CDR2 YENEEA. The ends were cut back, 5 bases at V and 2 bases at J, with 21 bases in the middle. This CDR3 has 17 amino acids. Complete variable domain (other parts from reference TRBV11-3 and TRBJ2-5): EAGVVQSPRYKIIEKKQPVAFWCNPISGHNTLYWYLQNLGQGPELLIRYENEEAVDDSQLPKDRFSAERLKGVDSTLKIQPAELGDSAVYLCASSLGPREWKQETQYFGPGTRLLVL.

The gene calls are TRBV2 and TRBJ2-1; 7 positions match TRBD2. V lost 1 base, J lost 2 bases, and 2 bases stayed unmatched. The CDR3 length is 15 residues. The germline CDR1 and CDR2 sequences are SNHLY and FYNNEI. CDR3 sequence reads: CASSEELAPYNEQFF. In DNA, the CDR3 is TGTGCCAGCAGTGAAGAACTAGCGCCCTACAATGAGCAGTTCTTC.

This clone appeared a few times. The gene calls are TRBV11-1 and TRBJ2-2; D call uncertain. The length of the CDR3 is 13 residues. V lost 3 bases and J 7 bases, leaving 9 bases between the germline ends. Germline V gives CDR1 SGHAT, CDR2 FQDESV (reference sequence). The CDR3 DNA follows: TGTGCCAGCAGCTTCGACCCCGGCGGGGAGCTGTTTTTT. Encoded protein: CASSFDPGGELFF.

The chain is built from TRBV5-1 and TRBJ2-7, with 10 nucleotides matching TRBD1. Germline V gives CDR1 SGHRS, CDR2 YFSETQ. Unmatched junction bases numbered 9, after V lost 0 bases and J lost 3 bases. The CDR3 sequence is 17 residues long. In DNA form, the CDR3 reads TGCGCCAGCAGCTTGGTCCCACTGGGACAGGGGTTCTACGAGCAGTACTTC. Translation: CASSLVPLGQGFYEQYF.

The gene calls are TRBV19 and TRBJ2-7; perhaps TRBD1 as D (6 bases). V gave up 4 bases and J gave up 3 bases, with 22 bases separating them. CDR3 length equals 17 residues. The germline CDR1 and CDR2 sequences are LNHDA and SQIVND (reference sequence). The CDR3 spells CASSSIVQGQRYYEQYF. The CDR3 bases are TGTGCCAGTAGTAGTATAGTGCAGGGGCAGCGTTACTACGAGCAGTACTTC.

The chain recombines TRBV6-5 with TRBJ1-2, with no clear D. CDR3 length equals 14 residues. V was trimmed by 0 bases and J by 6 bases, leaving 11 bases between them. In germline, CDR1 is MNHEY, CDR2 SVGAGI. The CDR3, as DNA: TGTGCCAGCAGTTACTCTAACATGTTCGATGGCTACACCTTC. Its protein product is CASSYSNMFDGYTF.